Listed here are 27 T cell receptor beta chains from one sample, sequenced in a study of T cell changes during pregnancy in multiple sclerosis. Assay: immunoSEQ multiplex PCR; the TCRdb copy retains only in-frame clones and omits some. This sample has about 75,000 clones, with 75% to 95% found just once. Sequencing was performed on CD4+ T cells from peripheral blood mononuclear cells, taken before pregnancy. These receptors all come from a female donor with multiple sclerosis, enrolled in a pregnancy study.

This clone was seen just once. This chain links TRBV9 with TRBJ2-5; D may be TRBD1 (6 bases). The CDR3 sequence is 14 residues long. In germline, CDR1 is SGDLS, CDR2 YYNGEE. V dropped 0 bases and J dropped 9 bases, with 15 bases sitting between them. In DNA form, the CDR3 reads TGTGCCAGCAGCGTAGAACCAGCGTCAGGGGCCCAGTACTTC. The encoded protein is CASSVEPASGAQYF. Using reference TRBV9 and TRBJ2-5 for the parts outside the CDR3, the full variable domain is DSGVTQTPKHLITATGQRVTLRCSPRSGDLSVYWYQQSLDQGLQFLIQYYNGEERAKGNILERFSAQQFPDLHSELNLSSLELGDSALYFCASSVEPASGAQYFGPGTRLLVL.

This chain uses TRBV28 with TRBJ1-1, with D tentatively TRBD1 (6 bases). The CDR3 sequence is 16 residues long. The germline gives CDR1 MDHEN, CDR2 SYDVKM. The ends were cut back, 6 bases at V and 2 bases at J, with 19 bases in the middle. The CDR3 coding sequence is TGTGCCAGCAGATATCTTACAGGGTTAACAAACACTGAAGCTTTCTTT. Translation: CASRYLTGLTNTEAFF.

The CDR3 reads CASSQLGQGGGNQPQHF. CDR3 sequence (DNA): TGTGCCAGTAGTCAACTGGGACAGGGGGGAGGCAATCAGCCCCAGCATTTT. The chain recombines TRBV19 with TRBJ1-5; 11 positions agree with TRBD1. Trimming took 5 bases from V and 2 from J; bases not matched to a gene: 8. Germline CDR1 LNHDA, CDR2 SQIVND (reference sequence). This CDR3 contains 17 residues.

The V gene is TRBV27, the J gene TRBJ1-4; a weak D match, TRBD1 (6 bases). V was trimmed by 5 bases and J by 4 bases, leaving 8 bases between them. The germline V gene encodes CDR1 MNHEY and CDR2 SMNVEV (reference sequence). CDR3 length equals 13 residues. The CDR3 protein is CASSDRSNEKLFF. In DNA, the CDR3 is TGTGCCAGCAGTGACAGGAGTAATGAAAAACTGTTTTTT.

The chain combines TRBV6-1 with TRBJ1-2, with D possibly matching TRBD1 (6 bases). The CDR3 spans 14 residues. V was pared by 7 bases and J by 2 bases, with 14 bases between. Germline assignment: CDR1 MNHNS and CDR2 SASEGT. CDR3 region: CASNYRDPNYGYTF. CDR3 nucleotides: TGTGCCAGCAATTACAGGGACCCAAACTATGGCTACACCTTC.

This sequence joins TRBV19 and TRBJ1-4, with D possibly TRBD1 on 6 matching bases. The CDR3 contains 15 residues. V was pared by 8 bases and J by 8 bases, with 21 bases between. Germline values: CDR1 LNHDA, CDR2 SQIVND (reference sequence). This CDR3 is CASQPGGGIGEKLFF. The CDR3 DNA is TGTGCCAGTCAACCGGGAGGGGGGATTGGAGAAAAACTGTTTTTT.

About this clone itself: An end of the junction does not agree with germline; a read error may underlie this. The chain links TRBV7-7 to TRBJ2-5; 8 nucleotides line up with TRBD1. The germline V gene has CDR1 SSHAT and CDR2 FNYEAQ (reference sequence). This CDR3 spans 14 amino acids. The CDR3 reads CASSHRGWGETQYF. DNA of the CDR3: TGTGCTAGCAGCCACAGGGGGTGGGGAGAGACCCAGTACTTC.

The chain joins TRBV7-9 to TRBJ2-7; TRBD2 might be the D (7 bases). This CDR3 spans 13 amino acids. Germline V CDR1 and CDR2: SEHNR, FQNEAQ (reference sequence). Trimming shortened V by 3 bases and J by 8 bases, and 14 bases separated the two germline ends. Written as DNA, the CDR3 is TGTGCCAGCAGCTTTTTCGGGGGGCAACAGCAGTACTTC. This sequence encodes CASSFFGGQQQYF.

This chain links TRBV19 with TRBJ1-2; D is possibly TRBD1 (5 bases). This CDR3 contains 16 residues. The germline V and J ends were trimmed by 5 bases and 2 bases, with 18 bases remaining between them. Germline loops: CDR1 LNHDA, CDR2 SQIVND (reference sequence). The chain's CDR3 is CASSPLGVVSNYGYTF. For the CDR3, the DNA is TGTGCCAGTAGTCCCCTAGGGGTTGTGAGCAACTATGGCTACACCTTC.

The chain is built from TRBV2 and TRBJ2-5; TRBD1 might be the D (6 bases). Germline V gives CDR1 SNHLY, CDR2 FYNNEI. This CDR3 region has 17 residues. Between the trimmed V and J ends, which lost 3 bases and 2 bases, there was a span of 19 bases. In DNA form, the CDR3 reads TGTGCCAGCAGTGACATCAGAGGAGCGAGGGGGCAAGAGACCCAGTACTTC. Protein: CASSDIRGARGQETQYF.

This clone was detected once. This rearrangement joins TRBV6-6 to TRBJ2-4; 9 bases align to TRBD2. CDR3 length: 15 residues. Germline V gene sequence: CDR1 MNHNY, CDR2 SVGAGI (reference sequence). J was trimmed by 6 bases and V by 2 bases; bases with no gene match: 5. Here the CDR3 reads CASSYPRGGGNIQYF. DNA of the CDR3: TGTGCCAGCAGTTACCCGCGCGGGGGGGGAAACATTCAGTACTTC.

The chain is built from TRBV4-1 and TRBJ2-7, with D tentatively TRBD1 (5 bases). Deletions cut 1 base from V and 7 bases from J, with 11 bases between. Germline V gene sequence: CDR1 MGHRA, CDR2 YSYEKL. The CDR3 has 13 residues. The CDR3 spells CASSQGAGLEQYF. The CDR3 DNA sequence: TGCGCCAGCAGCCAAGGCGCAGGGTTGGAGCAGTACTTC.

The rearrangement joins TRBV10-3 to TRBJ1-6, with a possible D match to TRBD1 (6 bases). Trimming removed 8 bases from V and 6 bases from J, with 14 bases in between. The CDR3 consists of 14 residues. Per the germline V gene, CDR1 is ENHRY and CDR2 is SYGVKD. The CDR3: CAIGDRDTNSPLHF. CDR3 nucleotides: TGTGCCATCGGGGACCGGGACACTAATTCACCCCTCCACTTT.

V is TRBV5-8 and J is TRBJ1-1, with D possibly matching TRBD1 (6 bases). CDR1 is SGHTS, CDR2 YDEGEE, per germline. V was shortened by 2 bases and J by 1 base, with 12 bases between the two germline ends. This CDR3 has 15 residues. This chain's CDR3 is CASSFIDRTNTEAFF. The DNA of the CDR3 is TGTGCCAGCAGCTTTATCGACAGGACGAACACTGAAGCTTTCTTT.

The rearrangement joins TRBV19 to TRBJ1-5, with TRBD1 as a possible D gene (5 bases). Germline V gene lookup returns CDR1 LNHDA and CDR2 SQIVND (reference sequence). CDR3 length: 13 amino acids. V was trimmed by 4 bases and J by 4 bases, leaving 8 bases between them. This CDR3 is CASSTRVNQPQHF. The CDR3, as DNA: TGTGCCAGTAGTACCAGGGTTAATCAGCCCCAGCATTTT.

This sequence joins TRBV7-9 and TRBJ2-5; 8 bases are a match to TRBD1. V was clipped by 4 bases and J by 5 bases; unmatched bases: 9. Germline V gene sequence: CDR1 SEHNR, CDR2 FQNEAQ (reference sequence). The CDR3 sequence is 15 residues long. The CDR3 reads CASSYRQGRWETQYF. The CDR3 DNA sequence: TGTGCCAGCAGCTACCGACAGGGGAGATGGGAGACCCAGTACTTC.

The gene calls are TRBV27 and TRBJ2-2, with D maybe TRBD1 (6 bases). Germline CDR1 reads MNHEY; CDR2 reads SMNVEV (reference sequence). CDR3 length equals 16 residues. V was cut by 4 bases and J by 4 bases, with 16 bases left in between. The CDR3 reads CASSSRGLSRTGELFF. DNA of the CDR3: TGTGCCAGCAGTTCCAGGGGATTGTCTCGCACCGGGGAGCTGTTTTTT.

The chain links TRBV7-8 to TRBJ2-1; 8 bases are a match to TRBD1. V lost 1 base and J lost 4; bases outside the gene matches: 3. The CDR3 contains 15 residues. Looked up from germline, CDR1 is SGHVS and CDR2 is FQNEAQ. CDR3 nucleotides: TGTGCCAGCAGCTTAGTAGACAGGGGTTACAATGAGCAGTTCTTC. Translation gives CASSLVDRGYNEQFF.

CDR3 nucleotides: TGCAGCGTTGAAGGGACAGGGAGCAATGAAAAACTGTTTTTT. It codes for CSVEGTGSNEKLFF. The chain uses TRBV29-1 and TRBJ1-4; TRBD1 aligns across 8 bases. Trimming at V came to 1 base and at J to 5 bases, leaving 3 bases not matched to a gene. The CDR3 runs 14 residues. Germline V gene data show CDR1 as SQVTM and CDR2 as ANQGSEA. The full variable domain, in which reference TRBV29-1 and TRBJ1-4 provide the parts outside the CDR3, is SAVISQKPSRDICQRGTSLTIQCQVDSQVTMMFWYRQQPGQSLTLIATANQGSEATYESGFVIDKFPISRPNLTFSTLTVSNMSPEDSSIYLCSVEGTGSNEKLFFGSGTQLSVL.

The V gene is TRBV2, the J gene TRBJ2-1; TRBD1 is a possible D gene (5 bases). CDR1 and CDR2 from the germline V gene are SNHLY and FYNNEI. This CDR3 has 13 residues. V lost 8 bases and J 4 bases, leaving 12 bases between the germline ends. CDR3 loop: CASPSQGYNEQFF. CDR3 DNA: TGTGCCAGCCCATCCCAGGGATACAATGAGCAGTTCTTC.

J is TRBJ2-1 and V is TRBV6-1, with TRBD2 identical over 11 bases. Germline V gene data show CDR1 as MNHNS and CDR2 as SASEGT. The CDR3 loop spans 15 amino acids. The trim removed 6 bases at V and 5 bases at J, leaving 6 bases unmatched. The CDR3 loop is CASRAGTSGHNEQFF. The CDR3 bases are TGTGCCAGCAGGGCGGGGACTAGCGGCCACAATGAGCAGTTCTTC.

The chain links TRBV6-1 to TRBJ2-2, with D unresolved. The CDR3 is 13 amino acids. Germline lookup yields CDR1 MNHNS and CDR2 SASEGT. Trimming left V 6 bases short and J 4 bases short, with 9 bases between. The CDR3: CASRSSSTGELFF. The CDR3, as DNA: TGTGCCAGCAGATCCTCGAGCACCGGGGAGCTGTTTTTT.

The chain couples TRBV18 to TRBJ2-5; D unresolved. This CDR3 is 12 amino acids long. The V end was cut by 5 bases, the J end by 0 bases, with 4 bases between. Germline CDR1 KGHSH, CDR2 LQKENI. CDR3 in DNA: TGTGCCAGCTCAGAGTACCAAGAGACCCAGTACTTC. Its translation: CASSEYQETQYF. Drawing the rest from reference TRBV18 and TRBJ2-5, the complete variable domain is NAGVMQNPRHLVRRRGQEARLRCSPMKGHSHVYWYRQLPEEGLKFMVYLQKENIIDESGMPKERFSAEFPKEGPSILRIQQVVRGDSAAYFCASSEYQETQYFGPGTRLLVL.

The table lists this clone with a count of one. This chain's CDR3 is CATSGYPRVNYGYTF. Here the CDR3 DNA reads TGTGCCACCAGCGGCTATCCCAGGGTTAACTATGGCTACACCTTC. This chain links TRBV15 with TRBJ1-2; D might be TRBD1 (5 bases). V dropped 5 bases and J dropped 1 base, with 14 bases sitting between them. Germline CDR1 LNHNV, CDR2 YYDKDF (reference sequence). The CDR3 sequence is 15 residues long.

The rearrangement links TRBV7-2 to TRBJ1-4; perhaps TRBD1 as D (6 bases). The CDR3 has 15 amino acids. Germline V lookup: CDR1 SGHTA, CDR2 FQGNSA. V was shortened by 4 bases and J by 0 bases, with 9 bases between the two germline ends. CDR3 nucleotides: TGTGCCAGCAGCTGGACAGAAGCAACTAATGAAAAACTGTTTTTT. Residues: CASSWTEATNEKLFF.

The rearrangement joins TRBV5-8 to TRBJ2-5; the D gene is possibly TRBD2 (5 bases). Trimming took off 2 bases at V and 7 bases at J, with 9 bases between the two ends. Germline loops: CDR1 SGHTS, CDR2 YDEGEE. The length of the CDR3 is 12 residues. The CDR3 region is CASSFRGGTQYF. DNA for the CDR3: TGTGCCAGCAGCTTCCGGGGTGGGACCCAGTACTTC.

V usage is TRBV5-6 and J usage is TRBJ2-7; TRBD2 agrees at 8 bases. The CDR3 sequence is 16 residues long. CDR1 is SGHDT, CDR2 YYEEEE, per germline. V lost 6 bases, J lost 3 bases, and 14 bases stayed unmatched. In DNA, the CDR3 is TGTGCCAGCACCATTCGGGCGGGGGGTAGATACTACGAGCAGTACTTC. This gives the protein CASTIRAGGRYYEQYF.